This T cell receptor (beta chain) was observed in a study of T cell responses to AZD1222 COVID-19 vaccine. Study-level information: Some second doses came at about 4 weeks and others at about 12 weeks; these were pooled. Overall study findings and caveats: Donor demographics were predominantly white British with a female majority; clonal diversity may be underestimated.

The CDR3 has 15 residues. The V and J ends lost 0 bases and 6 bases respectively, with 15 bases between them. Per the germline V gene, CDR1 is MNHEY and CDR2 is SMNVEV (reference sequence). Details on this clone: Its matching antigen is unknown.

TCRdb's copy holds only in-frame clones and misses some; the assay was immunoSEQ multiplex PCR. The data hold 85,000 to 120,000 clones, with about four fifths observed a single time. J is TRBJ2-7 and V is TRBV27; tentatively, D is TRBD1 (5 bases). The sample here was peripheral blood, taken on day 0 of AZD1222 vaccination. This TCR was sampled from an adult in good health. The CDR3 sequence: CASSLSAGKTVEQYF. Written as DNA, the CDR3 is TGTGCCAGCAGTTTATCGGCAGGGAAAACCGTCGAGCAGTACTTC.